The 23 T cell receptor beta chains reported below all come from one sample, sequenced in a study of technical replicates of blood from a few donors. Libraries were prepared by immunoSEQ multiplex PCR; TCRdb keeps only in-frame clonotypes and omits some of them. The table shows tens of thousands of clones, with more than 90% occurring only once. The sample was T cells isolated from PBMCs. These receptor sequences come from a human donor in good health. Some clones in this sample may be carry-over from other donors' samples.

The chain couples TRBV5-1 to TRBJ2-7, with 8 positions matching TRBD2. CDR3 size: 15 residues. The germline V gene has CDR1 SGHRS and CDR2 YFSETQ. J lost 2 bases, V lost 4 bases, and 8 bases had no gene match. This CDR3 reads CASSPVSAGAYEQYF. CDR3 nucleotide sequence: TGCGCCAGCAGCCCGGTTTCAGCGGGGGCCTACGAGCAGTACTTC. The full variable domain, with the rest looked up from reference TRBV5-1 and TRBJ2-7, is KAGVTQTPRYLIKTRGQQVTLSCSPISGHRSVSWYQQTPGQGLQFLFEYFSETQRNKGNFPGRFSGRQFSNSRSEMNVSTLELGDSALYLCASSPVSAGAYEQYFGPGTRLTVT.

J is TRBJ2-1 and V is TRBV9; 9 bases line up with TRBD1. The CDR3 has 16 residues. Germline CDR1 reads SGDLS; CDR2 reads YYNGEE. Trimming took 3 bases from V and 6 from J; bases not matched to a gene: 10. CDR3 region: CASSGYLDRGGNEQFF. In DNA form, the CDR3 reads TGTGCCAGCAGCGGATACCTCGACAGGGGGGGCAATGAGCAGTTCTTC.

This clone was counted once. The gene calls are TRBV27 and TRBJ2-3, with a tentative D call TRBD1 (5 bases). This CDR3 comprises 14 residues. Per germline, CDR1 MNHEY and CDR2 SMNVEV (reference sequence). With 6 bases removed from V and 6 bases from J, the gap between germline ends came to 16 bases. CDR3 loop: CASRDLSGSDTQYF. The CDR3 bases are TGTGCCAGCAGAGATCTTTCAGGGTCCGATACGCAGTATTTT.

V is TRBV11-2 and J is TRBJ2-1; D might be TRBD2 (6 bases). The CDR3 sequence is 15 residues long. V lost 2 bases and J 2 bases, leaving 10 bases between the germline ends. The germline V gene has CDR1 SGHAT and CDR2 FQNNGV. CDR3 sequence: CASSLWAGPYNEQFF. CDR3 nucleotides: TGTGCCAGCAGCTTATGGGCGGGACCCTACAATGAGCAGTTCTTC.

CDR3 DNA: TGTGCCAGCAGTGATTCGTCCTACGAGCAGTACTTC. Its translation: CASSDSSYEQYF. This chain uses TRBV2 with TRBJ2-7, with no clear D. Trimming cost V 3 bases and J 1 base, with 4 bases left between them. The length of the CDR3 is 12 residues. Germline V gene lookup returns CDR1 SNHLY and CDR2 FYNNEI.

The genes are TRBV28 and TRBJ2-7, with D hard to call. With 6 bases removed from V and 7 bases from J, the gap between germline ends came to 16 bases. This CDR3 is built from 13 residues. Per the germline V gene, CDR1 is MDHEN and CDR2 is SYDVKM. Here the CDR3 reads CASRPRMLREQYF. Written as DNA, the CDR3 is TGTGCCAGCAGACCAAGAATGCTGCGGGAGCAGTACTTC. Looking up the rest from reference TRBV28 and TRBJ2-7 gives the full variable domain: DVKVTQSSRYLVKRTGEKVFLECVQDMDHENMFWYRQDPGLGLRLIYFSYDVKMKEKGDIPEGYSVSREKKERFSLILESASTNQTSMYLCASRPRMLREQYFGPGTRLTVT.

The chain joins TRBV11-1 to TRBJ2-5; 8 bases map to TRBD1. The CDR3 loop spans 17 amino acids. Germline assignment: CDR1 SGHAT and CDR2 FQDESV (reference sequence). With V trimmed by 5 bases and J by 6 bases, 17 bases remained unmatched. The CDR3 spells CASSRGFGTGSLQTQYF. In DNA form, the CDR3 reads TGTGCCAGCAGCCGGGGGTTTGGGACAGGATCGTTGCAGACCCAGTACTTC.

The V call is TRBV7-3, the J call TRBJ2-2, with 9 bases that match TRBD1. Germline values: CDR1 SGHTA, CDR2 FQGTGA. The CDR3 is 17 amino acids. The J segment lost 2 bases and the V segment lost 5 bases, leaving 9 bases of the junction unmatched. CDR3 residues: CASSTPTGQGNTGELFF. In DNA, the CDR3 is TGTGCCAGCAGCACCCCCACGGGACAGGGAAACACCGGGGAGCTGTTTTTT.

The genes are TRBV6-5 and TRBJ1-5, with 7 bases fitting TRBD1. The CDR3 length is 15 residues. Per the germline V gene, CDR1 is MNHEY and CDR2 is SVGAGI. Losses at the gene ends were 0 bases for V and 4 bases for J; bases not matched to a gene: 3. The CDR3 here is CASSYSRQGNQPQHF. CDR3 nucleotides: TGTGCCAGCAGTTACTCGAGACAGGGAAATCAGCCCCAGCATTTT.

This rearrangement joins TRBV6-1 to TRBJ2-5; D may be TRBD2 (6 bases). V was clipped by 4 bases and J by 5 bases, with 14 bases between them. This CDR3 contains 14 residues. Germline V gives CDR1 MNHNS, CDR2 SASEGT. CDR3 DNA: TGTGCCAGCAGTGTTAGGGGACTTGGGGAGACCCAGTACTTC. This translates into CASSVRGLGETQYF.

This clone was detected only once. The chain carries TRBV15 and TRBJ2-1; 11 bases agree with TRBD2. With 1 base clipped from V and 9 bases from J, the junction kept 5 bases outside the gene matches. The CDR3 length is 15 residues. The V gene's germline CDR1 is LNHNV and CDR2 YYDKDF (reference sequence). This CDR3 reads CATSRGLAGYSEQFF. CDR3 sequence (DNA): TGTGCCACCAGCAGAGGACTAGCGGGATATAGTGAGCAGTTCTTC.

This clone turned up a few times. The rearrangement links TRBV30 to TRBJ1-1, with 8 bases matching TRBD1. Germline-derived CDR1 and CDR2 are GTSNPN and SVGIG (reference sequence). With 1 base clipped from V and 6 bases from J, the junction kept 4 bases outside the gene matches. The CDR3 covers 13 residues. The CDR3 is CAWSGNRGAEAFF. In DNA form, the CDR3 reads TGTGCCTGGAGTGGGAACAGGGGGGCTGAAGCTTTCTTT. The whole variable domain, filled in from reference TRBV30 and TRBJ1-1, reads SQTIHQWPATLVQPVGSPLSLECTVEGTSNPNLYWYRQAAGRGLQLLFYSVGIGQISSEVPQNLSASRPQDRQFILSSKKLLLSDSGFYLCAWSGNRGAEAFFGQGTRLTVV.

This chain connects TRBV7-2 to TRBJ2-1; TRBD2 agrees at 12 bases. Germline values: CDR1 SGHTA, CDR2 FQGNSA. V dropped 6 bases and J dropped 8; count of bases not matched to a gene: 11. This CDR3 is 16 amino acids long. This CDR3 is CASRFTPLAGGDEQFF. The CDR3 region has the DNA TGTGCCAGCAGATTTACCCCTCTAGCGGGAGGGGATGAGCAGTTCTTC.

The chain employs TRBV28 and TRBJ2-1; tentatively, D is TRBD2 (6 bases). The CDR3 spans 10 residues. CDR1 MDHEN and CDR2 SYDVKM come from the germline V gene. Trimming took off 11 bases at V and 16 bases at J, with 18 bases between the two ends. The CDR3 sequence is CACTGLQAFF. The DNA for the CDR3 is TGTGCCTGCACGGGACTCCAGGCCTTCTTC.

A remark on this clone: At one boundary the junction diverges from the germline segment, which might be a read error. The rearrangement uses TRBV7-7 and TRBJ2-7; possible D gene TRBD1, 6 bases. Germline V gives CDR1 SSHAT, CDR2 FNYEAQ (reference sequence). This CDR3 is built from 14 residues. CDR3 in amino acids: CASSPGQLSYEQYF. DNA of the CDR3: TGTGCTAGCAGCCCGGGACAACTTTCCTACGAGCAGTACTTC.

The J gene is TRBJ1-5, the V gene TRBV7-6; 8 bases agree with TRBD1. This CDR3 contains 15 residues. The V segment lost 1 base and the J segment 7 bases; nucleotides outside the gene matches: 6. Germline V gene sequence: CDR1 SGHVS, CDR2 FNYEAQ. Here the CDR3 DNA reads TGTGCCAGCAGCTTAGAAGCAGGGGGCAGGCAGCCCCAGCATTTT. Its protein is CASSLEAGGRQPQHF.

The chain carries TRBV18 and TRBJ2-1, with TRBD2 matching over 8 bases. J gave up 3 bases and V 0 bases, and 1 base lay outside the gene matches. This CDR3 spans 15 amino acids. The V gene's germline CDR1 is KGHSH and CDR2 LQKENI. CDR3 loop: CASSPPSGNYNEQFF. CDR3 DNA: TGTGCCAGCTCACCACCTAGCGGGAACTACAATGAGCAGTTCTTC.

On this clone itself: Relative to the germline gene, one junction end is altered; a read error may explain this. CDR3 bases: TGTGCCAGCAGTTATACAGGGTTCCAAGAGGCCCAGTACTTC. Amino acids: CASSYTGFQEAQYF. The gene calls are TRBV6-5 and TRBJ2-5; possibly TRBD1 for D (6 bases). The CDR3 sequence is 14 residues long. The germline gives CDR1 MNHEY, CDR2 SVGAGI.

This clone was seen just once. The chain employs TRBV28 and TRBJ2-5; 9 nucleotides line up with TRBD2. The CDR3 spans 15 residues. The V and J ends lost 2 bases and 5 bases, in that order; junction bases with no gene match: 6. Germline values: CDR1 MDHEN, CDR2 SYDVKM. The CDR3 region has the DNA TGTGCCAGCAGTTTAGCGGGAGGGCCTTTGGAGACCCAGTACTTC. Translated, it gives CASSLAGGPLETQYF.

The chain couples TRBV7-9 to TRBJ2-3, with 11 positions matching TRBD2. In germline, CDR1 is SEHNR, CDR2 FQNEAQ (reference sequence). CDR3 length: 17 residues. The trim removed 4 bases at V and 4 bases at J, leaving 10 bases unmatched. The CDR3 here is CASSYILAGGLSDTQYF. CDR3 in DNA: TGTGCCAGCAGCTACATCCTAGCGGGAGGTTTGTCAGATACGCAGTATTTT.

The V call is TRBV6-5, the J call TRBJ1-5; maybe TRBD1 (5 bases). V was clipped by 6 bases and J by 9 bases, with 15 bases between them. The CDR3 contains 13 residues. CDR1 MNHEY and CDR2 SVGAGI come from the germline V gene. The CDR3 bases are TGTGCCAGCAGCCGGGACTCCCAAGGGCCCCAGCATTTT. This gives the protein CASSRDSQGPQHF.

The chain uses TRBV5-1 and TRBJ2-3; D gene unclear. Germline lookup yields CDR1 SGHRS and CDR2 YFSETQ. V was pared by 1 base and J by 4 bases, with 7 bases between. The CDR3 runs to 13 residues. The chain's CDR3 is CASSLIGSDTQYF. The CDR3 DNA is TGCGCCAGCAGCTTGATCGGGTCAGATACGCAGTATTTT. Full variable domain (missing parts from reference TRBV5-1 and TRBJ2-3): KAGVTQTPRYLIKTRGQQVTLSCSPISGHRSVSWYQQTPGQGLQFLFEYFSETQRNKGNFPGRFSGRQFSNSRSEMNVSTLELGDSALYLCASSLIGSDTQYFGPGTRLTVL.

The CDR3 here is CSYLRDRPAGGMGEQYF. In DNA, the CDR3 is TGCAGCTACCTCCGGGACCGACCAGCGGGAGGAATGGGCGAGCAGTACTTC. The rearrangement links TRBV29-1 to TRBJ2-7; 9 positions agree with TRBD2. The CDR3 length is 17 residues. Losses at the gene ends were 8 bases for V and 6 bases for J; bases not matched to a gene: 23. Germline CDR1 SQVTM, CDR2 ANQGSEA.